The entry below gives a single T cell receptor (beta chain) sequence along with its context. Its antigen is not identified. This entry is derived from a study of molecular identifiers for immune sequencing clone quantification. Trimming removed 6 bases at V and 6 bases at J, with 15 bases between. Germline values: CDR1 MNHEY, CDR2 SVGAGI. This CDR3 contains 14 residues. Bulk TCR library preparation followed previously described methods with listed TCR primers. TCRdb processed the PCR reads anew with MiXCR; each CDR3 protein has one entry. This table has over 85,000 distinct CDR3 sequences, 25% appearing once. Study-wide findings and caveats: Clones above 20 RNA copies contained over 99% of effector molecules and under 1% of naive molecules.

The V and J genes are TRBV6-5 and TRBJ1-5; D call uncertain. The TCR was taken from a human donor in good health. Some libraries in this study had Jurkat cell RNA spiked in. The sample consisted of naive CD8+ T cells from blood, with Jurkat cell RNA spiked in. Subset reported: FACS-sorted CD8+CD4-CCR7+CD45RA+ naive T cells. This CDR3 reads CASSPTGISQPQHF. CDR3 DNA sequence: TGTGCCAGCAGCCCCACTGGGATAAGTCAGCCCCAGCATTTT.